Below are 4 T cell receptor beta chains sequenced from a single sample in a study of blood T cells in healthy people across ages (dated by TCRdb to between 2015 and 2016). Library preparation employed 5' RACE. The instrument given in TCRdb is Illumina HiSeq 2500. A second PCR of about 6 to 12 cycles was performed with a sample-barcoded 5' primer and a J-beta primer mix. In TCRdb, the public reads were trimmed at Q25 with fastp and aligned with MiXCR, with productive beta chains retained. Each CDR3 protein gets just one entry, which takes the most common genes and DNA from the rows behind it. Present in this sample are about 810,000 distinct CDR3 sequences, 35% to 40% of which were seen just once. Of the sample, around 13% falls within the top ten clones. Sample: blood. The receptors derive from a man aged 18 to 29 in good health.

This clonotype turned up a few times. CDR3 region: CASSLDLGSYEQYF. In nucleotides, the CDR3 is TGTGCCAGCAGCCTTGATCTTGGCTCCTACGAGCAGTACTTC. This rearrangement joins TRBV6-2 or TRBV6-3 to TRBJ2-7, with D unclear. In germline, CDR1 is MNHEY, CDR2 SVGEGT. This CDR3 contains 14 residues. V lost 6 bases to trimming and J lost 0 bases, with 12 bases between them.

This clonotype was counted only a few times. CDR3 in DNA: TGCGCCAGCAGCCAAGAGGGGCTTACATACAATGAGCAGTTCTTC. It yields the protein CASSQEGLTYNEQFF. The rearrangement joins TRBV4-3 to TRBJ2-1, with D perhaps TRBD1 (5 bases). The CDR3 is made up of 15 amino acids. The V end was cut by 0 bases, the J end by 4 bases, with 10 bases between. CDR1 is LGHNA, CDR2 YSLEER, per germline.

This clonotype has a count of ten or more. V usage is TRBV20-1 and J usage is TRBJ1-6; 8 bases are shared with TRBD1. V shed 5 bases and J 0 bases; nucleotides not matched to a gene: 9. Looked up from germline, CDR1 is DFQATT and CDR2 is SNEGSKA (reference sequence). The CDR3 length is 17 residues. The CDR3: CSAGRQGPSSYNSPLHF. The DNA of the CDR3 is TGCAGTGCTGGACGACAGGGGCCGAGCTCCTATAATTCACCCCTCCACTTT.

J is TRBJ2-3 and V is TRBV3-1, with a tentative D call TRBD2 (6 bases). Germline lookup yields CDR1 LGHDT and CDR2 YNNKEL (reference sequence). CDR3 length: 12 residues. Trimming shortened V by 1 base and J by 9 bases, and 8 bases separated the two germline ends. The CDR3 DNA reads TGTGCCAGCAGCCAAGGGGACTCGACGCAGTATTTT. This gives the protein CASSQGDSTQYF.